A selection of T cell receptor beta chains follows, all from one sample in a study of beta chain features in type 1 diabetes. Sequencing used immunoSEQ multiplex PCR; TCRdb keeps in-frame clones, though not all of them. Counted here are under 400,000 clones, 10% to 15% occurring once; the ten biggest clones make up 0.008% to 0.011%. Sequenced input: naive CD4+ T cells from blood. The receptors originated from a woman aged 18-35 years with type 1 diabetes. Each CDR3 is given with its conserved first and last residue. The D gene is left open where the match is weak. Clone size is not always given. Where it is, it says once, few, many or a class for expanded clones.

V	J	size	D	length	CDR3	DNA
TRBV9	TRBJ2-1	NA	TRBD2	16	CASSVLAGGVGNEQFF	TGTGCCAGCAGCGTATTAGCGGGGGGTGTGGGCAATGAGCAGTTCTTC
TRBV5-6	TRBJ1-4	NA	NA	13	CASSLQYNEKLFF	TGTGCCAGCAGCTTGCAGTATAATGAAAAACTGTTTTTT
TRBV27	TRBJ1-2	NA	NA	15	CASSSLRAANYGYTF	TGTGCCAGCAGTTCTCTCAGGGCGGCTAACTATGGCTACACCTTC
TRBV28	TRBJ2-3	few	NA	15	CASSLDPPGLDTQYF	TGTGCCAGCAGTTTAGATCCCCCAGGGTTGGATACGCAGTATTTT
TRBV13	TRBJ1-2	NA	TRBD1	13	CAGGDRGDYGYTF	TGTGCGGGGGGGGACAGGGGCGACTATGGCTACACCTTC
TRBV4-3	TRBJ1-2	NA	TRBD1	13	CASSETGGYGYTF	TGCGCCAGCAGCGAGACAGGGGGGTATGGCTACACCTTC
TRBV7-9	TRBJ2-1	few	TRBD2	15	CASSRLAGLYNEQFF	TGTGCCAGCAGCCGGCTAGCGGGACTCTACAATGAGCAGTTCTTC
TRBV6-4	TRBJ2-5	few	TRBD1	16	CASSLKGQGGGETQYF	TGTGCCAGCAGTCTTAAGGGACAGGGAGGTGGAGAGACCCAGTACTTC
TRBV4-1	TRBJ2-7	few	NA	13	CASSQVSLYEQYF	TGCGCCAGCAGCCAAGTGAGTCTCTACGAGCAGTACTTC
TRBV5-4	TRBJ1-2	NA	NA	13	CASSLGGENGYTF	TGTGCCAGCAGCTTGGGGGGAGAGAATGGCTACACCTTC
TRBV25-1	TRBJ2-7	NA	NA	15	CASSALQGPIDEQYF	TGTGCCAGCAGTGCCCTACAGGGTCCCATCGACGAGCAGTACTTC
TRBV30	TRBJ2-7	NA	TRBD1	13	CAQAQGISYEQYF	TGTGCCCAGGCACAGGGGATTTCCTACGAGCAGTACTTC
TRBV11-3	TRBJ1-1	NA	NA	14	CASSFPGLGGRAFF	TGTGCCAGCAGCTTCCCGGGACTGGGAGGTAGAGCTTTCTTT
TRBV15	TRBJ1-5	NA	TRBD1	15	CATSPGGQPHQPQHF	TGTGCCACCAGTCCCGGGGGACAGCCGCATCAGCCCCAGCATTTT
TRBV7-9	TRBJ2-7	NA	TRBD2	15	CASSLAMAGAYEQYF	TGTGCCAGCAGCTTAGCCATGGCGGGAGCCTACGAGCAGTACTTC
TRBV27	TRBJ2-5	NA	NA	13	CASRDGPQETQYF	TGTGCCAGCAGGGATGGGCCCCAAGAGACCCAGTACTTC
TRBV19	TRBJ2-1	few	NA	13	CASNQGGYNEQFF	TGTGCCAGTAATCAGGGCGGCTACAATGAGCAGTTCTTC
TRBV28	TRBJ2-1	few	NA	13	CASSFFLAHEQFF	TGTGCCAGCAGTTTCTTTCTAGCCCATGAGCAGTTCTTC
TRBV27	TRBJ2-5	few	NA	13	CASNTRNQETQYF	TGTGCCAGCAATACTCGTAATCAAGAGACCCAGTACTTC
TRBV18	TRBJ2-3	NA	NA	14	CASSPRQGTDTQYF	TGTGCCAGCTCACCACGGCAGGGCACAGATACGCAGTATTTT
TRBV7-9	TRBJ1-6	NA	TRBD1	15	CASSWDSADNSPLHF	TGTGCCAGCAGCTGGGACAGTGCAGATAATTCACCCCTCCACTTT
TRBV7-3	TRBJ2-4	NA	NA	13	CASSLSPKNIQYF	TGTGCCAGCAGCTTAAGTCCGAAAAACATTCAGTACTTC
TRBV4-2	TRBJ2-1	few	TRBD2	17	CASSPGTSGLYYNEQFF	TGTGCCAGCAGCCCAGGGACTAGCGGGCTATACTACAATGAGCAGTTCTTC
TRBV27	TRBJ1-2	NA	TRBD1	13	CASSPDRFSGYTF	TGTGCCAGCAGCCCGGACAGGTTCTCGGGCTACACCTTC
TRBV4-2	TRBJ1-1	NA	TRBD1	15	CASSHPWTGSTEAFF	TGTGCCAGCAGCCACCCTTGGACAGGGAGCACTGAAGCTTTCTTT
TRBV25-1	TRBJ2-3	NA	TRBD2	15	CASSEDWEGPDTQYF	TGTGCCAGCAGTGAAGATTGGGAGGGCCCAGATACGCAGTATTTT
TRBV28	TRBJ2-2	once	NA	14	CASSSTWGAGELFF	TGTGCCAGCAGTTCTACCTGGGGGGCCGGGGAGCTGTTTTTT
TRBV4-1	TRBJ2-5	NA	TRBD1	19	CASSQGPYRDRDSRETQYF	TGCGCCAGCAGCCAAGGCCCTTACCGGGACAGGGATAGCAGAGAGACCCAGTACTTC
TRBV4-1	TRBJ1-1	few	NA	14	CASSQDRGLPEAFF	TGCGCCAGCAGCCAAGATCGGGGTTTGCCTGAAGCTTTCTTT
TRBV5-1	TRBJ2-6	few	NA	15	CASSTTYSGANVLTF	TGCGCCAGCAGCACTACTTATTCTGGGGCCAACGTCCTGACTTTC
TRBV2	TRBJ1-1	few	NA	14	CASALEGVIPEAFF	TGTGCCAGCGCCCTCGAGGGGGTTATACCTGAAGCTTTCTTT
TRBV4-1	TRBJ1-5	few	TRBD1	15	CASSQPDRVGQPQHF	TGCGCCAGCAGCCAACCGGACAGGGTAGGCCAGCCCCAGCATTTT
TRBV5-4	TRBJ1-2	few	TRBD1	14	CASRPGTGGYGYTF	TGTGCCAGCAGGCCCGGGACAGGGGGGTATGGCTACACCTTC
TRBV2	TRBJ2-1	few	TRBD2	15	CASSETLAGGGEQFF	TGTGCCAGCAGTGAAACTCTAGCGGGGGGTGGTGAGCAGTTCTTC
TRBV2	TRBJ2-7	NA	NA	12	CASGLDYYEQYF	TGTGCCAGCGGCTTGGACTACTACGAGCAGTACTTC
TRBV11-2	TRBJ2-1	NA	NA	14	CASSAIDGSGEQFF	TGTGCCAGCAGCGCTATCGATGGTAGCGGTGAGCAGTTCTTC
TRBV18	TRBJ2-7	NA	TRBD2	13	CASSQGLGDEQYF	TGTGCCAGCTCCCAGGGACTAGGGGACGAGCAGTACTTC
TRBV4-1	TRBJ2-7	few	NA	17	CASSQVLWAGSSYEQYF	TGCGCCAGCAGCCAAGTACTTTGGGCAGGAAGCTCCTACGAGCAGTACTTC
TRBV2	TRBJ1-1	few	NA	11	CASSQDTEAFF	TGTGCCAGCAGTCAGGACACTGAAGCTTTCTTT
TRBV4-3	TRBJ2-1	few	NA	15	CASSQPRTGYNEQFF	TGCGCCAGCAGCCAACCGCGGACGGGATACAATGAGCAGTTCTTC
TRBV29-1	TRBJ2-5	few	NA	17	CSVEDPGAGPLQETQYF	TGCAGCGTTGAAGACCCCGGGGCGGGGCCTCTCCAAGAGACCCAGTACTTC
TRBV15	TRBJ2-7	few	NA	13	CATSWQGEYEQYF	TGTGCCACCAGCTGGCAGGGTGAATACGAGCAGTACTTC
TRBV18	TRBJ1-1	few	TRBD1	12	CASSRQGTYPTF	TGTGCCAGCTCACGACAGGGGACCTACCCGACCTTT
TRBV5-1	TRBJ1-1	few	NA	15	CASSLQTELNTEAFF	TGCGCCAGCAGCTTACAGACAGAGCTGAACACTGAAGCTTTCTTT
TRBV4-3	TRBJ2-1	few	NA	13	CASSQEPGNEQFF	TGCGCCAGCAGCCAAGAGCCCGGCAATGAGCAGTTCTTC
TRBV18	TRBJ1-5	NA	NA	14	CASSPPGGHQPQHF	TGTGCCAGCTCACCACCGGGGGGGCATCAGCCCCAGCATTTT
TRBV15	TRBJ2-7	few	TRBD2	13	CATGLRVAGEQYF	TGTGCCACCGGTCTGAGGGTAGCGGGGGAGCAGTACTTC
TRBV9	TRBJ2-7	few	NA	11	CATHSGYEQYF	TGTGCCACACACAGTGGCTACGAGCAGTACTTC
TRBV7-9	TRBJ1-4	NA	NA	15	CASSPDRWAEEKLFF	TGTGCCAGCAGCCCCGATCGATGGGCCGAGGAAAAACTGTTTTTT
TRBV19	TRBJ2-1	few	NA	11	CASSIASGQFF	TGTGCCAGTAGTATAGCATCCGGGCAGTTCTTC